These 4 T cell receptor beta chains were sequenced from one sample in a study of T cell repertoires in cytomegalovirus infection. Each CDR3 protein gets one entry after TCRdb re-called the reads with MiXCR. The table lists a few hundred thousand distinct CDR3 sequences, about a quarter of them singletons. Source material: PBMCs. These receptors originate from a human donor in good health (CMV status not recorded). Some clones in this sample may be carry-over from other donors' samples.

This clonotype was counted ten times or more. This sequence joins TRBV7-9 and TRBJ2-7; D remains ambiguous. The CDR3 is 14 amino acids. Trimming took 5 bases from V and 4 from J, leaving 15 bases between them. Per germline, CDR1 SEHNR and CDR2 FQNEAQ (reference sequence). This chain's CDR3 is CASSPRTERYEQYF. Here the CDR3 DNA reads TGTGCCAGCAGCCCCCGAACAGAACGATACGAGCAGTACTTC.

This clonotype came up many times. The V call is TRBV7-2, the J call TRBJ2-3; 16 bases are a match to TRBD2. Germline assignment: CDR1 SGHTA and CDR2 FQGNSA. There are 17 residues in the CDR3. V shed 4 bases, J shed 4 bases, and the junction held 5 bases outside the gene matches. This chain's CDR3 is CASSSPGTSGRADTQYF. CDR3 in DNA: TGTGCCAGCAGCTCGCCGGGGACTAGCGGGAGGGCAGATACGCAGTATTTT.

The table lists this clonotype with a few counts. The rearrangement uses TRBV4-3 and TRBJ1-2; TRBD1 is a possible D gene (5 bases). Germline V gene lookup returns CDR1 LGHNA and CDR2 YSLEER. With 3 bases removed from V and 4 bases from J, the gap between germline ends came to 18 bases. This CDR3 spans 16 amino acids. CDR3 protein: CASSQGGGAVGYGYTF. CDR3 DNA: TGCGCCAGCAGCCAGGGAGGAGGGGCGGTAGGCTATGGCTACACCTTC.

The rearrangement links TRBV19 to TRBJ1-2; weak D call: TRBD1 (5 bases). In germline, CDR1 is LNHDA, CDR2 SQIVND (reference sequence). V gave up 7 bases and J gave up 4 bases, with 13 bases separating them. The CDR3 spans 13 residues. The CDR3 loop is CASNAGFGYGYTF. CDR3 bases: TGTGCCAGTAACGCAGGGTTCGGCTATGGCTACACCTTC.